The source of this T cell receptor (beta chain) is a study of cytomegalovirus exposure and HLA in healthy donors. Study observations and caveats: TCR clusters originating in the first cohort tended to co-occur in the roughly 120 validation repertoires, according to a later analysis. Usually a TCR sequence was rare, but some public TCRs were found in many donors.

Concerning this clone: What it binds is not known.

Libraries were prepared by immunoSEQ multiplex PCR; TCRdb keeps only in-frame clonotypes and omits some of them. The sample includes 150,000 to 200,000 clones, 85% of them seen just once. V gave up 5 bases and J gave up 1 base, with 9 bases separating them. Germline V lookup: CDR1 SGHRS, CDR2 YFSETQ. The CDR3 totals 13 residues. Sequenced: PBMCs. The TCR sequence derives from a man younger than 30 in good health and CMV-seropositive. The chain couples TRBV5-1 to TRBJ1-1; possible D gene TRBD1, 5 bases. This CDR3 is CASRRTGNTEAFF. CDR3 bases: TGCGCCAGCAGACGTACAGGGAACACTGAAGCTTTCTTT.